These 9 T cell receptor beta chains were all obtained from the same sample, sequenced in a study of blood T cell repertoires in COVID-19. Some clones are missing from TCRdb's copy, which holds only in-frame ones; the method was immunoSEQ multiplex PCR. This table has approximately 100,000 clones, 85% appearing once. The sequenced sample consisted of peripheral blood. These receptors all come from an elderly man with acute or convalescent COVID-19.

The chain links TRBV5-5 to TRBJ1-5; D gene unclear. The CDR3 has 13 amino acids. CDR1 SGHKS and CDR2 YYEKEE come from the germline V gene (reference sequence). V lost 2 bases, J lost 5 bases, and 8 bases lay in between. The CDR3 nucleotides are TGTGCCAGCAGCTTCCGAGCGGATCAGCCCCAGCATTTT. It specifies CASSFRADQPQHF.

The chain links TRBV18 to TRBJ2-7; D ambiguous. The V end was cut by 4 bases, the J end by 1 base, with 11 bases between. Germline V CDR1 and CDR2: KGHSH, LQKENI. The CDR3 runs 14 residues. The CDR3 protein is CASSLDSFSYEQYF. In DNA, the CDR3 is TGTGCCAGCTCACTTGACTCATTTTCCTACGAGCAGTACTTC.

The J gene is TRBJ1-1, the V gene TRBV6-5, with D perhaps TRBD1 (5 bases). Germline values: CDR1 MNHEY, CDR2 SVGAGI. Trimming took 3 bases from V and 11 from J, leaving 19 bases between them. The CDR3 covers 14 residues. CDR3 in amino acids: CASSYSGQPRVAFF. The CDR3 region has the DNA TGTGCCAGCAGTTATTCCGGACAACCAAGGGTGGCTTTCTTT.

This clone was counted many times. The V gene is TRBV30, the J gene TRBJ2-1; D might be TRBD1 (6 bases). Germline assignment: CDR1 GTSNPN and CDR2 SVGIG (reference sequence). The V and J ends lost 5 bases and 4 bases respectively, with 15 bases between them. CDR3 length: 14 residues. For the CDR3, the DNA is TGTGCCTGGGTCCGGGACACCGCGTACAATGAGCAGTTCTTC. It encodes CAWVRDTAYNEQFF.

V and J are TRBV18 and TRBJ2-4; a possible D gene is TRBD2 (5 bases). The CDR3 sequence is 13 residues long. Between the trimmed V and J ends, which lost 5 bases and 0 bases, there was a span of 5 bases. The germline V gene has CDR1 KGHSH and CDR2 LQKENI. CDR3 in DNA: TGTGCCAGCTCAGGAGGAGCCAAAAACATTCAGTACTTC. Its translation is CASSGGAKNIQYF.

CDR3 residues: CASSFSGSNTEAFF. CDR3 bases: TGTGCCAGCAGTTTTTCCGGGTCAAACACTGAAGCTTTCTTT. The rearrangement joins TRBV27 to TRBJ1-1; D gene ambiguous. The CDR3 length is 14 residues. V shed 3 bases and J shed 2 bases, with 10 bases lying between them. Germline V lookup: CDR1 MNHEY, CDR2 SMNVEV (reference sequence).

The chain couples TRBV11-2 to TRBJ1-1; D call uncertain. Germline V gene lookup returns CDR1 SGHAT and CDR2 FQNNGV. The CDR3 is 13 amino acids. V was pared by 5 bases and J by 5 bases, with 12 bases between. In DNA, the CDR3 is TGTGCCAGCAGCCTAGGTAGGAGAACTGAAGCTTTCTTT. The encoded protein is CASSLGRRTEAFF.

The sample holds one count of this clone. This chain joins TRBV18 and TRBJ2-3; 9 bases fit TRBD2. CDR1 and CDR2 from the germline V gene are KGHSH and LQKENI. The CDR3 has 16 amino acids. The ends lost 3 bases at V and 0 bases at J; junction bases unmatched: 4. The CDR3 spells CASSPLAGPSTDTQYF. CDR3 coding DNA: TGTGCCAGCTCACCCCTAGCGGGGCCTAGCACAGATACGCAGTATTTT.

The V and J genes are TRBV27 and TRBJ1-4; 7 nucleotides match TRBD1. V gave up 5 bases and J gave up 0 bases; unmatched junction bases: 21. The CDR3 is 21 amino acids. Germline V gives CDR1 MNHEY, CDR2 SMNVEV (reference sequence). The DNA for the CDR3 is TGTGCCAGCAGTCAGGGACAGACGGTTTCATACGCCAACCCAACTAATGAAAAACTGTTTTTT. Translated, it gives CASSQGQTVSYANPTNEKLFF.